A selection of T cell receptor beta chains follows, all from one sample in a study of T cell responses to AZD1222 COVID-19 vaccine. Repertoires were generated with immunoSEQ multiplex PCR, while TCRdb's copy carries only in-frame clones and drops some. The table includes about 82,000 clones, over 75% detected once. Material: peripheral blood, obtained 28 days after the second AZD1222 dose. The receptors shown here come from an adult who received the AZD1222 COVID-19 vaccine. CDR3s include the opening cysteine and the closing phenylalanine or tryptophan. The order of the fields is clone size, V gene, J gene, D gene, CDR3 DNA, CDR3 protein. The D gene is left open where the match is weak. Where a row states a size, it is once, few, many or the class of an expanded clone; other rows omit it.

few	TRBV19	TRBJ2-2	NA	TGTGCCAGTAGTACCCGCTCGAGGGGTTGGAACACCGGGGAGCTGTTTTTT	CASSTRSRGWNTGELFF
NA	TRBV7-7	TRBJ2-3	NA	TGTGCTAGCAGCTTAGGGGTCTCTAGCACAGATACGCAGTATTTT	CASSLGVSSTDTQYF
NA	TRBV18	TRBJ1-1	NA	TGTGCCAGCTCACCCGAGGTGGACACTGAAGCTTTCTTT	CASSPEVDTEAFF
NA	TRBV4-2	TRBJ2-6	NA	TGTGCCAGCAGCCAACTCGACAGGTCTGGGGCCAACGTCCTGACTTTC	CASSQLDRSGANVLTF
NA	TRBV9	TRBJ2-1	NA	TGTGCCAGCAGCATAGAAGGTCTCTTTGGGGTCTACAATGAGCAGTTCTTC	CASSIEGLFGVYNEQFF
NA	TRBV9	TRBJ1-2	NA	TGTGCCAGCAGCACCAGCCAATCATCCCCGGGTGGCTACACCTTC	CASSTSQSSPGGYTF
NA	TRBV7-3	TRBJ2-2	TRBD2	TGTGCCAGCAGCTTAAGGGCTAGCGGGAGGACGGGCACCGGGGAGCTGTTTTTT	CASSLRASGRTGTGELFF
NA	TRBV7-2	TRBJ2-7	TRBD2	TGTGCCAGCAGCCGGGGGACTAGCGGAATCTCCTACGAGCAGTACTTC	CASSRGTSGISYEQYF
NA	TRBV5-8	TRBJ2-3	NA	TGTGCCAGCAGCTTGAACAGGGAAGGAGATACGCAGTATTTT	CASSLNREGDTQYF
NA	TRBV7-2	TRBJ2-5	NA	TGTGCCAGCAGCTTAGTTCACAATAGCCGAGAGACCCAGTACTTC	CASSLVHNSRETQYF
few	TRBV15	TRBJ2-1	NA	TGTGCCACCAGCAGAGAAATGGCTAGCAGCAATGAGCAGTTCTTC	CATSREMASSNEQFF
NA	TRBV7-9	TRBJ2-4	TRBD2	TGTGCCAGCAGTCAAGCGGGAGGGCAACGGGACATTCAGTACTTC	CASSQAGGQRDIQYF
NA	TRBV7-9	TRBJ1-3	TRBD1	TGTGCCAGCAGCGGAAGACAGGGTCTACGAAACACCATATATTTT	CASSGRQGLRNTIYF
NA	TRBV9	TRBJ2-1	NA	TGTGCCAGCAGCGTAGATTGGGGAAGGGAGCAGTTCTTC	CASSVDWGREQFF
once	TRBV30	TRBJ1-1	TRBD1	TGTGCCTGGAAACAGGGGGCAGTAAGCACTGAAGCTTTCTTT	CAWKQGAVSTEAFF
NA	TRBV6-2/TRBV6-3	TRBJ2-1	TRBD2	TGTGCCAGCAGTTACGGCGGACTAGCCACATCCTACAATGAGCAGTTCTTC	CASSYGGLATSYNEQFF
NA	TRBV5-4	TRBJ2-6	NA	TGTGCCAGCACCCCACCTTACGGGGCTGGGGCCAACGTCCTGACTTTC	CASTPPYGAGANVLTF
NA	TRBV6-5	TRBJ2-3	NA	TGTGCCAGCACCGGGGTAGATACGCAGTATTTT	CASTGVDTQYF
NA	TRBV4-2	TRBJ1-1	NA	TGTGCCAGCAGTCAGGCATTGCGGGGGGCCCCTGAAGCTTTCTTT	CASSQALRGAPEAFF
NA	TRBV5-4	TRBJ1-2	TRBD1	TGTGCCAGCAGCTCTGGGACAGGGAGACTCTTCTTACTCTTC	CASSSGTGRLFLLF
NA	TRBV9	TRBJ1-1	NA	TGTGCCAGCAGCGTAGAGGGGAACACTGAAGCTTTCTTT	CASSVEGNTEAFF
NA	TRBV3-1/TRBV3-2	TRBJ2-1	TRBD2	TGTGCCAGCAGCCTCGGACTAGCGGGAGGTAATGAGCAGTTCTTC	CASSLGLAGGNEQFF
once	TRBV28	TRBJ2-4	NA	TGTGCCAGCAGTCTCAGTTTTGGCACGGAAGCCAAAAACATTCAGTACTTC	CASSLSFGTEAKNIQYF
NA	TRBV5-4	TRBJ2-3	TRBD2	TGTGCCAGCAGATCCGGGGGGACCCACACAGATACGCAGTATTTT	CASRSGGTHTDTQYF
NA	TRBV12-5	TRBJ1-2	TRBD1	TGTGCTAGTGGTTTGGTAGAGACAGGGGGCGCGGTAAAATATGGCTACACCTTC	CASGLVETGGAVKYGYTF
NA	TRBV7-9	TRBJ1-5	TRBD1	TGTGCCAGCAGCTCAAGAGAAGGGGGCGGCAATCAGCCCCAGCATTTT	CASSSREGGGNQPQHF
NA	TRBV6-5	TRBJ2-7	NA	TGTGCCAGCTTAATGGCCTACGAGCAGTACTTC	CASLMAYEQYF
NA	TRBV11-2	TRBJ2-3	NA	TGTGCCAGCAGTTTCATCGCTGGGGGGAAGGGAACAGATACGCAGTATTTT	CASSFIAGGKGTDTQYF
NA	TRBV30	TRBJ2-3	NA	TGTGCCTGGAGTGCTGAGGTGGCCCGGACAGATACGCAGTATTTT	CAWSAEVARTDTQYF
NA	TRBV11-3	TRBJ1-1	TRBD1	TGTGCCAGCAGCCCAGGTCCCGACAGGGACACTGAAGCTTTCTTT	CASSPGPDRDTEAFF
NA	TRBV28	TRBJ1-5	NA	TGTGCCAGCAGTTTAGATAGCAATCAGCCCCAGCATTTT	CASSLDSNQPQHF
NA	TRBV25-1	TRBJ1-2	NA	TGTGCCAGCAGTGATGGGGGGCTTGACTATGGCTACACCTTC	CASSDGGLDYGYTF
NA	TRBV4-2	TRBJ1-5	TRBD1	TGTGCCAGCAGCCAGGGACAGGGTAGTAGCAATCAGCCCCAGCATTTT	CASSQGQGSSNQPQHF
few	TRBV19	TRBJ2-1	TRBD2	TGTGCCAGTAGTAGACTAGCGAACTACAATGAGCAGTTCTTC	CASSRLANYNEQFF
NA	TRBV24-1	TRBJ2-7	TRBD1	TGTGCCACCAGTGAACGAGGGACAGGGGCTGTCGACGAGCAGTACTTC	CATSERGTGAVDEQYF
NA	TRBV18	TRBJ1-2	NA	TGTGCCAGCTCACCGGCGGACAGCTATGGCTACACCTTC	CASSPADSYGYTF
NA	TRBV18	TRBJ1-2	NA	TGTGCCAGCTCAGAGGGGAGCTATGGCTACACCTTC	CASSEGSYGYTF
NA	TRBV18	TRBJ1-4	TRBD1	TGTGCCAGCTCACCAAGCGGGACAGTGGGGGAAAAACTGTTTTTT	CASSPSGTVGEKLFF
NA	TRBV2	TRBJ2-1	TRBD1	TGTGCCAGCGCGGAGACAGGGGCCCTCAACAATGAGCAGTTCTTC	CASAETGALNNEQFF
NA	TRBV7-9	TRBJ1-6	TRBD1	TGTGCCAGCAGCTTACCAGGGGGCCATTCACCCCTCCACTTT	CASSLPGGHSPLHF
once	TRBV2	TRBJ1-4	TRBD1	TGTGCCAGCAGTGTGGGGACAGGGAGGGAAAAACTGTTTTTT	CASSVGTGREKLFF
NA	TRBV4-1	TRBJ1-2	NA	TGCGCCAGCAGCCAAGACCCGGGGCCGGGGGGCTCCGGTGGCTACACCTTC	CASSQDPGPGGSGGYTF